This record covers a single T cell receptor (beta chain). This entry comes from a study of control samples from healthy donors and cancer patients. Germline assignment: CDR1 SQVTM and CDR2 ANQGSEA. The V and J ends lost 6 bases and 2 bases respectively, with 13 bases between them. The CDR3 length is 13 residues. TCRdb's table, derived via immunoSEQ multiplex PCR, lists solely in-frame clones and lacks some. Found here are about 160,000 clones, around 90% of them singletons; the top ten hold around 12%. The sample was blood. J is TRBJ1-1 and V is TRBV29-1, with D possibly matching TRBD1 (6 bases). The sequence came from a man younger than 45 in good health. The CDR3 DNA reads as TGCAGCGTGATGACAGGTCAAAACACTGAAGCTTTCTTT. Translated, it gives CSVMTGQNTEAFF.